This entry lists 5 T cell receptor beta chains sequenced from one sample in a study of identifying expanded T cells in peripheral blood. Clones were read by immunoSEQ multiplex PCR, and TCRdb kept only the in-frame ones, dropping some. Of about 90,000 clones listed, more than 75% are singletons. Sequenced sample: blood. The receptors originated from a person between 18 and 75 years old in good health.

J is TRBJ2-2 and V is TRBV5-6, with TRBD2 matching 7 bases. The CDR3 consists of 17 residues. The germline V gene has CDR1 SGHDT and CDR2 YYEEEE. The trim removed 4 bases at V and 3 bases at J, leaving 12 bases unmatched. CDR3 sequence reads: CASSRRWEGPHTGELFF. The CDR3 region has the DNA TGTGCCAGCAGCCGTAGGTGGGAGGGACCTCACACCGGGGAGCTGTTTTTT.

CDR3 residues: CASSSGPGTGRNTEAFF. The DNA of the CDR3 is TGTGCCAGCAGCTCAGGCCCCGGGACAGGCCGGAACACTGAAGCTTTCTTT. This rearrangement joins TRBV7-2 to TRBJ1-1, with 8 nucleotides matching TRBD1. The CDR3 is 17 amino acids. Germline V gene data show CDR1 as SGHTA and CDR2 as FQGNSA. The junction had 11 bases not matched to a gene; V was cut back by 4 bases and J by 1 base.

This clone has a handful of counts. This chain uses TRBV7-9 with TRBJ2-3; the D is unclear. This CDR3 has 16 amino acids. Trimming removed 7 bases at V and 0 bases at J, with 17 bases between. Germline V gene sequence: CDR1 SEHNR, CDR2 FQNEAQ (reference sequence). CDR3 nucleotide sequence: TGTGCCAGCACAGTCAGCACCCTTTCTAGCACAGATACGCAGTATTTT. This codes for CASTVSTLSSTDTQYF.

V usage is TRBV7-9 and J usage is TRBJ1-2; 7 nucleotides align to TRBD1. The length of the CDR3 is 13 residues. The germline CDR1 and CDR2 sequences are SEHNR and FQNEAQ (reference sequence). After removal of 4 bases from V and 5 bases from J, the junction contained 4 bases not matched to a gene. The DNA for the CDR3 is TGTGCCAGCAGCTCGACAGGGATTTATGGCTACACCTTC. This codes for CASSSTGIYGYTF.

V and J are TRBV6-5 and TRBJ1-4, with a possible D match to TRBD1 (5 bases). The CDR3 contains 14 residues. CDR1 is MNHEY, CDR2 SVGAGI, per germline. Between the trimmed V and J ends, which lost 6 bases and 5 bases, there was a span of 13 bases. In DNA, the CDR3 is TGTGCCAGCAGCCCACCAGGGAGGAATGAAAAACTGTTTTTT. Its translation: CASSPPGRNEKLFF.